Listed here are 17 T cell receptor beta chains from one sample, sequenced in a study of blood T cell repertoires in COVID-19. Measured with immunoSEQ multiplex PCR; TCRdb has only the in-frame clones, and not every one. The top ten clones hold around 5.8% of a sample with approximately 300,000 clones, approximately 90% of them seen once. The sequenced sample consisted of peripheral blood. Receptors originate from a woman aged 50 to 60 with COVID-19, enrolled during active disease.

The V and J genes are TRBV2 and TRBJ1-1; 8 positions agree with TRBD1. The V segment lost 6 bases and the J segment 5 bases; nucleotides outside the gene matches: 14. CDR1 is SNHLY, CDR2 FYNNEI, per germline. This CDR3 contains 16 residues. CDR3 DNA: TGTGCCAGCAGAGACAGGACAGGGTTGGGGGTGACTGAAGCTTTCTTT. Protein: CASRDRTGLGVTEAFF.

The DNA of the CDR3 is TGTGCCAGCTCACGGGCAGGGGGGACCTACGAGCAGTACTTC. Protein sequence: CASSRAGGTYEQYF. This chain uses TRBV18 with TRBJ2-7; perhaps TRBD1 as D (7 bases). The V end was cut by 4 bases, the J end by 2 bases, with 12 bases between. The germline gives CDR1 KGHSH, CDR2 LQKENI. The CDR3 sequence is 14 residues long.

This clone was seen a handful of times. This chain joins TRBV4-1 and TRBJ2-2; TRBD1 aligns across 8 bases. The CDR3 sequence is 14 residues long. Germline V lookup: CDR1 MGHRA, CDR2 YSYEKL. After removal of 3 bases from V and 7 bases from J, the junction contained 4 bases not matched to a gene. The CDR3 nucleotides read TGCGCCAGCAGCCAGGACAGGGTGAGCGGGGAGCTGTTTTTT. Residues: CASSQDRVSGELFF.

This chain links TRBV27 with TRBJ2-7; D ambiguous. The length of the CDR3 is 14 residues. V lost 2 bases and J 3 bases, leaving 11 bases between the germline ends. Germline loops: CDR1 MNHEY, CDR2 SMNVEV (reference sequence). The DNA for the CDR3 is TGTGCCAGCAGTTTAACGGGTCAGAACTACGAGCAGTACTTC. As protein: CASSLTGQNYEQYF.

The V gene is TRBV6-2 or TRBV6-3, the J gene TRBJ2-7; TRBD2 aligns across 9 bases. Germline V gene sequence: CDR1 MNHEY, CDR2 SVGEGT. The trim removed 3 bases at V and 5 bases at J, leaving 5 bases unmatched. The CDR3 is made up of 14 amino acids. CDR3 sequence: CASSYFAGGDEQYF. Written as DNA, the CDR3 is TGTGCCAGCAGTTATTTTGCGGGAGGGGACGAGCAGTACTTC.

The CDR3, as DNA: TGTGCCAGCAGCCGTCCCACAGGGAGTGTCACAGATACGCAGTATTTT. Its protein is CASSRPTGSVTDTQYF. The V call is TRBV11-3, the J call TRBJ2-3; tentatively, D is TRBD1 (6 bases). Germline V lookup: CDR1 SGHNT, CDR2 YENEEA. V shed 5 bases and J shed 2 bases, with 17 bases lying between them. The CDR3 consists of 16 residues. Full variable domain (missing parts from reference TRBV11-3 and TRBJ2-3): EAGVVQSPRYKIIEKKQPVAFWCNPISGHNTLYWYLQNLGQGPELLIRYENEEAVDDSQLPKDRFSAERLKGVDSTLKIQPAELGDSAVYLCASSRPTGSVTDTQYFGPGTRLTVL.

The V and J genes are TRBV5-1 and TRBJ2-2, with D hard to call. CDR1 and CDR2 (germline): SGHRS, YFSETQ. The CDR3 loop spans 17 amino acids. Trimming pared 0 bases from V and 2 bases from J, leaving 14 bases between. CDR3 nucleotides: TGCGCCAGCAGCTTGGGTTATTCTAGAGGTAACACCGGGGAGCTGTTTTTT. This translates into CASSLGYSRGNTGELFF.

V usage is TRBV5-4 and J usage is TRBJ2-5; 8 nucleotides line up with TRBD1. The CDR3 totals 17 residues. J lost 1 base, V lost 4 bases, and 12 bases had no gene match. Per germline, CDR1 SGHNT and CDR2 YYREEE (reference sequence). The CDR3 nucleotides are TGTGCCAGCAGCACCCTCCGACAGGGGCTGGGCCAAGAGACCCAGTACTTC. As protein: CASSTLRQGLGQETQYF.

V gene TRBV6-5 combines with J gene TRBJ1-1; TRBD1 matches at 9 bases. Per the germline V gene, CDR1 is MNHEY and CDR2 is SVGAGI. The CDR3 covers 16 residues. The V and J ends lost 4 bases and 1 base, in that order; junction bases with no gene match: 7. CDR3 nucleotide sequence: TGTGCCAGCAGTTCGCCCCGGGACAGGGCGAACACTGAAGCTTTCTTT. Translating it yields CASSSPRDRANTEAFF.

In DNA, the CDR3 is TGTGCCACCAGTGATTTCCGGTCGGGGGAGGGCCGCCATGAGCAGTTCTTC. It yields the protein CATSDFRSGEGRHEQFF. The gene calls are TRBV24-1 and TRBJ2-1, with TRBD2 matching 7 bases. The CDR3 sequence is 17 residues long. The ends lost 1 base at V and 8 bases at J; junction bases unmatched: 13. Germline V CDR1 and CDR2: KGHDR, SFDVKD.

The V call is TRBV12-1, the J call TRBJ1-2; the D segment call TRBD1 is taken from the table without a DNA check. TRBV12-1 is flagged as a pseudogene. The CDR3 spans 18 residues. DNA for the CDR3: TGTGCCAGCAGCCCACCCGCCACGACAGGGTGGGCGTGGAATGGCTACACCTTC. Amino acid sequence: CASSPPATTGWAWNGYTF.

This clone appeared once. The V gene is TRBV4-2, the J gene TRBJ2-3; 7 bases are shared with TRBD2. V lost 1 base to trimming and J lost 6 bases; unmatched junction nucleotides: 13. The CDR3 is 17 amino acids. From germline, CDR1 is LGHNA and CDR2 YNFKEQ. In nucleotides, the CDR3 is TGTGCCAGCAGCCAAGGGTTCCAGCGGGAACCCCGCGATACGCAGTATTTT. It yields the protein CASSQGFQREPRDTQYF.

This chain connects TRBV5-1 to TRBJ2-5; 7 positions agree with TRBD2. In germline, CDR1 is SGHRS, CDR2 YFSETQ. There are 15 residues in the CDR3. J was trimmed by 5 bases and V by 0 bases; bases with no gene match: 7. The CDR3 DNA sequence: TGCGCCAGCAGCTTGGGGCTAGCGGTCCGGGAGACCCAGTACTTC. Its protein product is CASSLGLAVRETQYF.

This clone was counted between two and nine times. The V gene is TRBV20-1, the J gene TRBJ1-6; D is perhaps TRBD1 (5 bases). Per the germline V gene, CDR1 is DFQATT and CDR2 is SNEGSKA (reference sequence). The CDR3 runs 15 residues. With 3 bases removed from V and 5 bases from J, the gap between germline ends came to 14 bases. CDR3 residues: CSASGRGRNNSPLHF. CDR3 nucleotide sequence: TGCAGTGCTAGTGGGAGGGGACGAAATAATTCACCCCTCCACTTT.

Concerning this clone: This same CDR3 is encoded by further DNA sequences in the sample. This chain connects TRBV6-6 to TRBJ2-7; TRBD1 matches at 7 bases. J was trimmed by 2 bases and V by 3 bases; bases with no gene match: 1. Germline loops: CDR1 MNHNY, CDR2 SVGAGI (reference sequence). The CDR3 is made up of 13 amino acids. As DNA, the CDR3 is TGTGCCAGCAGTTATCAGGGGGCCTACGAGCAGTACTTC. Amino acids: CASSYQGAYEQYF.

The chain couples TRBV9 to TRBJ1-4, with 8 positions matching TRBD1. Germline V lookup: CDR1 SGDLS, CDR2 YYNGEE. The CDR3 length is 14 residues. V was clipped by 3 bases and J by 8 bases; unmatched bases: 6. Here the CDR3 reads CASSGGQGREKLFF. The CDR3 bases are TGTGCCAGCAGCGGCGGACAGGGTCGGGAAAAACTGTTTTTT.

J is TRBJ1-5 and V is TRBV19; 7 bases fit TRBD1. The V segment lost 2 bases and the J segment 2 bases; nucleotides outside the gene matches: 6. This CDR3 is built from 16 residues. The germline V gene has CDR1 LNHDA and CDR2 SQIVND (reference sequence). The CDR3 DNA sequence: TGTGCCAGTAGTATAAGGGGGCAGGGTGGCAATCAGCCCCAGCATTTT. It specifies CASSIRGQGGNQPQHF.